This TCR beta chain was profiled in a study of spatial heterogeneity in lung cancer. General observations from the study: Blood showed ubiquitous tumor TCRs more often at resection than at routine follow-up.

Sample time point: sample taken at primary tumor resection. Tumor, nontumor lung or frozen PBMC supplied whole RNA that was sequenced unsorted. This clonotype was observed a single time. Its target is unknown. At one end the junction does not follow the germline gene, possibly because of a read error. Carried by each TCR cDNA molecule was a unique molecular identifier. Each CDR3 protein is one row after TCRdb ran MiXCR on the 5' RACE reads. This sample has around 15,000 distinct CDR3 sequences, with 7.5% to 10% found just once. Germline-derived CDR1 and CDR2 are MDHEN and SYDVKM. The CDR3 consists of 14 residues.

V is TRBV28 and J is TRBJ2-1; 8 bases match TRBD2. The receptor was isolated from a female donor with early-stage non-small cell lung cancer. The starting material was PBMCs, obtained at surgery. The CDR3 reads CASLPSGPLREQLF. CDR3 coding DNA: TGTGCCAGCCTTCCTAGCGGGCCCCTTCGGGAGCAGCTCTTC.